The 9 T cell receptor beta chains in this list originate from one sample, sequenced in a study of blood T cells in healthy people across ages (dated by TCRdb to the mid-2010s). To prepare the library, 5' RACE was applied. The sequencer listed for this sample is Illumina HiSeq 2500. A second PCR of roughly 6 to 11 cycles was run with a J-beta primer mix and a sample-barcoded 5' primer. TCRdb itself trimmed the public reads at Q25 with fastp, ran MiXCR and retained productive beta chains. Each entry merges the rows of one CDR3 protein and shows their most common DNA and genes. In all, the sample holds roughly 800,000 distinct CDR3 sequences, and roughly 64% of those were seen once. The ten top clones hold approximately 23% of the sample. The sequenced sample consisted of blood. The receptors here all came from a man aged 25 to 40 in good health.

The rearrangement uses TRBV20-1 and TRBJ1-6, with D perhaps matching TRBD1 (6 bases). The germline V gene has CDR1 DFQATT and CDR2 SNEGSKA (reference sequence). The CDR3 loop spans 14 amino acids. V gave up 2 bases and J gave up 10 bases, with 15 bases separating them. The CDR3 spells CSARNREAISPLHF. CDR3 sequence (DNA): TGCAGTGCTAGAAACAGGGAAGCAATATCACCCCTCCACTTT.

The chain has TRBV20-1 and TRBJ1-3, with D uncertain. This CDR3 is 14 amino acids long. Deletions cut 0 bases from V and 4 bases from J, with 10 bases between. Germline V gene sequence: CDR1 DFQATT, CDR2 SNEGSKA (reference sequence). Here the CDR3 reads CSARDSRAGNTIYF. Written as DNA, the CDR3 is TGCAGTGCTAGAGATTCTCGGGCCGGAAACACCATATATTTT.

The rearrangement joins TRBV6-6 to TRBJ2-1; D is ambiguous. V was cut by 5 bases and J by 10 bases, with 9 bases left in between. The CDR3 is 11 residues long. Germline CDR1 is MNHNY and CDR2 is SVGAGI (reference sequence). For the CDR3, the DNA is TGTGCCAGCAGTAAGGCGGAAGAGCAGTTCTTC. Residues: CASSKAEEQFF.

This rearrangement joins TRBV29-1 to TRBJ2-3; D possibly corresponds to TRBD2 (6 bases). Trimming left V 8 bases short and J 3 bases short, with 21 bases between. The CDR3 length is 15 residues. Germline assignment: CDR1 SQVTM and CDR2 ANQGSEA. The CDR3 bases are TGCAGCCCGTGGGACTTAGAGGAAGGGACAGATACGCAGTATTTT. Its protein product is CSPWDLEEGTDTQYF.

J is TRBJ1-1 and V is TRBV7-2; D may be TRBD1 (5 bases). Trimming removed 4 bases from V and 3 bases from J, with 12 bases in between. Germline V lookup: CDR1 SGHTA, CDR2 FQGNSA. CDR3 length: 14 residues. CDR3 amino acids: CASSSQGGDTEAFF. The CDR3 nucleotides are TGTGCCAGCAGCTCCCAGGGCGGGGACACTGAAGCTTTCTTT.

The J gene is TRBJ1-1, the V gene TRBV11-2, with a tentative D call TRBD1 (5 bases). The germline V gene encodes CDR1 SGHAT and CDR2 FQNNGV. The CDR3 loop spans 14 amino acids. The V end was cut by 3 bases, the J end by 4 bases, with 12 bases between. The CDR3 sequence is CASSLDSGGTEAFF. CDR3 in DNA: TGTGCCAGCAGCTTGGATAGTGGGGGCACTGAAGCTTTCTTT.

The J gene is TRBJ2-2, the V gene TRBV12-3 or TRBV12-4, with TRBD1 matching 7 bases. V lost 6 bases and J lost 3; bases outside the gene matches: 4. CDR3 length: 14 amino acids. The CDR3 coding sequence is TGTGCCAGCAGCGGGGACAGCTACACCGGGGAGCTGTTTTTT. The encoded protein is CASSGDSYTGELFF.

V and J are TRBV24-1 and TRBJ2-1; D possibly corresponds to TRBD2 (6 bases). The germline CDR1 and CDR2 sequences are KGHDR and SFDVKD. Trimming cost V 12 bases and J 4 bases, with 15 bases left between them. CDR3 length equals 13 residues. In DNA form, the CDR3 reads TGTGCCGTAAGCCCGGGGGATTACAATGAGCAGTTCTTC. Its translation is CAVSPGDYNEQFF.

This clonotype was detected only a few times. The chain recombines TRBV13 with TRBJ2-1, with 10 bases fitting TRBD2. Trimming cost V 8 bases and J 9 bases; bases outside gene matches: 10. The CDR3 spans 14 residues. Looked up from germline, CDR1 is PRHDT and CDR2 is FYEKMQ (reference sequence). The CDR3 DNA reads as TGTGCCAGCGCCCTAAGCGGGGGGGTTGGTGAGCAGTTCTTC. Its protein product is CASALSGGVGEQFF.